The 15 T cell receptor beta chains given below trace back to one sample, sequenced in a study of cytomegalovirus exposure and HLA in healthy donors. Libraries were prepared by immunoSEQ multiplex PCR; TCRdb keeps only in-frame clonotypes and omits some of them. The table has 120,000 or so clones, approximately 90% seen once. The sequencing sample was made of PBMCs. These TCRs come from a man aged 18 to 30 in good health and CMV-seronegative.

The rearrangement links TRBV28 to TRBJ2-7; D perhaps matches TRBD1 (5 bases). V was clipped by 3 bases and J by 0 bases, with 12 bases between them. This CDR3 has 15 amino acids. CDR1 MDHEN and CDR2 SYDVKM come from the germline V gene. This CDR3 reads CASSFETDNSYEQYF. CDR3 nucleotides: TGTGCCAGCAGTTTTGAGACAGACAACTCCTACGAGCAGTACTTC.

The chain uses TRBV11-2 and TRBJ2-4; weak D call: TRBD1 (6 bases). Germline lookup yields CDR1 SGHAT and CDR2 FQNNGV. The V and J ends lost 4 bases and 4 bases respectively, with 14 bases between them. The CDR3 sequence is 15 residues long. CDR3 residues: CASSYRMDSKNIQYF. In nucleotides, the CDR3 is TGTGCCAGCAGCTATCGAATGGACAGTAAAAACATTCAGTACTTC.

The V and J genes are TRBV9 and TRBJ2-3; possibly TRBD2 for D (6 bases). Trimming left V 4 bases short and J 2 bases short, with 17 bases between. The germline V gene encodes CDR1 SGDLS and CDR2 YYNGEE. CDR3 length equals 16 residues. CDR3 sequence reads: CASSRGGSGATDTQYF. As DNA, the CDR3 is TGTGCCAGCAGCCGAGGTGGTAGCGGAGCCACAGATACGCAGTATTTT.

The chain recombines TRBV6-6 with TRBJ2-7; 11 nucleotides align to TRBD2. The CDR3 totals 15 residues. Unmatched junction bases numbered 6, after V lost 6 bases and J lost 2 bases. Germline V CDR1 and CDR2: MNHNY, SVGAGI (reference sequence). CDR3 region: CASRPGLADTYEQYF. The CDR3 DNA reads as TGTGCCAGCAGACCGGGACTAGCGGACACCTACGAGCAGTACTTC.

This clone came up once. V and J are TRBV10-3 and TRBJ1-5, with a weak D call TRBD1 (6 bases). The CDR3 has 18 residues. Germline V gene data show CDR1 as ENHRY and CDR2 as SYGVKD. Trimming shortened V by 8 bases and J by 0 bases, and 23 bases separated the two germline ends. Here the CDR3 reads CAIRSYRTDKFSNQPQHF. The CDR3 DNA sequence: TGTGCCATCCGAAGTTACAGGACAGATAAATTTAGCAATCAGCCCCAGCATTTT.

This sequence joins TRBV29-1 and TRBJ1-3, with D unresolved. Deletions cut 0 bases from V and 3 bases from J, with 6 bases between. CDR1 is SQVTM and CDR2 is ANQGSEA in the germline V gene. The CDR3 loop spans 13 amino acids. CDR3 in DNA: TGCAGCGTTGAAGATCTAAATGGAAACACCATATATTTT. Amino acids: CSVEDLNGNTIYF. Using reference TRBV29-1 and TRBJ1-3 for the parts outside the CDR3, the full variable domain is SAVISQKPSRDICQRGTSLTIQCQVDSQVTMMFWYRQQPGQSLTLIATANQGSEATYESGFVIDKFPISRPNLTFSTLTVSNMSPEDSSIYLCSVEDLNGNTIYFGEGSWLTVV.

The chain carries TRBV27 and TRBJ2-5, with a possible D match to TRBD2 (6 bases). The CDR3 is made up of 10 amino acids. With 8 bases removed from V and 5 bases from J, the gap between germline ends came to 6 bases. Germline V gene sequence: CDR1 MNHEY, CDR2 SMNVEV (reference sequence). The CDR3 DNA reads TGTGCCAGCGGGGGGGAGACCCAGTACTTC. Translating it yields CASGGETQYF.

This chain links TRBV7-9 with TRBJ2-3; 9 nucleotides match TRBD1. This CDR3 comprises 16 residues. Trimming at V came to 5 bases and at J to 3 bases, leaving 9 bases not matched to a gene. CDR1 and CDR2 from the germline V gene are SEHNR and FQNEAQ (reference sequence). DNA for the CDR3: TGTGCCAGCAGCGACCTCCGGGACAGGGTTACAGATACGCAGTATTTT. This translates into CASSDLRDRVTDTQYF. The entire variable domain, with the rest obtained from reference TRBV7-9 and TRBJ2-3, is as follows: DTGVSQNPRHKITKRGQNVTFRCDPISEHNRLYWYRQTLGQGPEFLTYFQNEAQLEKSRLLSDRFSAERPKGSFSTLEIQRTEQGDSAMYLCASSDLRDRVTDTQYFGPGTRLTVL.

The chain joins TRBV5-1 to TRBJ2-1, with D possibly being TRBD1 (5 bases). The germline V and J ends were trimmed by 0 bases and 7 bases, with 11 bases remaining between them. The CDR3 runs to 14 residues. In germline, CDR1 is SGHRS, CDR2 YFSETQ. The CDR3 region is CASSLGPGQNEQFF. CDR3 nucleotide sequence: TGCGCCAGCAGCTTGGGCCCAGGGCAAAATGAGCAGTTCTTC.

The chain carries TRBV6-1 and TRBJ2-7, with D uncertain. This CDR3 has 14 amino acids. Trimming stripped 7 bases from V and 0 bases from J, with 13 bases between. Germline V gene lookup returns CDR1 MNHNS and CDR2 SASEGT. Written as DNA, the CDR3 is TGTGCCAGCAAAAGCGAGCTAAGCTCCTACGAGCAGTACTTC. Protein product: CASKSELSSYEQYF.

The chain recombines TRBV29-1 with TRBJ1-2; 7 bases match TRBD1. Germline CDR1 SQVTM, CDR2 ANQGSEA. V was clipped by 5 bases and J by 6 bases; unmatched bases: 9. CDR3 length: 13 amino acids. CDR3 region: CSVTGTEENGYTF. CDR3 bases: TGCAGCGTTACCGGGACAGAAGAGAATGGCTACACCTTC.

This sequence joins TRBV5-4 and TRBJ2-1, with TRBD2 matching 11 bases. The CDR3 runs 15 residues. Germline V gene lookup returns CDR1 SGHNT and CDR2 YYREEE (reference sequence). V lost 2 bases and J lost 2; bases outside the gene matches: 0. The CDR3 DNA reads TGTGCCAGCAGCTTTAGCGGGGGGGCCTACAATGAGCAGTTCTTC. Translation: CASSFSGGAYNEQFF.

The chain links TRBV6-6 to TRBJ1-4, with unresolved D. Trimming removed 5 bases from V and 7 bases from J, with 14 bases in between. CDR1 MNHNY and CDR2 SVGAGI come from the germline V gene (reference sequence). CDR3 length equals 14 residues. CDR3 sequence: CASSDAARSEKLFF. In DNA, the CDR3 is TGTGCCAGCAGTGATGCGGCCCGGAGTGAAAAACTGTTTTTT.

For the CDR3, the DNA is TGTGCCAGCAGCGTTCCTAGCGGGAGAGCCAACTCCTACGAGCAGTACTTC. It translates to CASSVPSGRANSYEQYF. V and J are TRBV11-2 and TRBJ2-7, with 10 bases lining up with TRBD2. The germline V gene has CDR1 SGHAT and CDR2 FQNNGV. This CDR3 is 17 amino acids long. The trim removed 5 bases at V and 0 bases at J, leaving 10 bases unmatched.

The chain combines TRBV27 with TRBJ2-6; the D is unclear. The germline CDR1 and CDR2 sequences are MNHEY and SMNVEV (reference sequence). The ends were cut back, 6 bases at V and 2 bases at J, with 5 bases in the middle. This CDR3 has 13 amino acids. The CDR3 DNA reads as TGTGCCAGCAGGTCGGCTGGGGCCAACGTCCTGACTTTC. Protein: CASRSAGANVLTF.